This T cell receptor beta chain was sequenced for a study of cytomegalovirus exposure and HLA in healthy donors. Study in general: Genotyping showed 75% to 90% of 300 to 450 donors falling in the Caucasian-associated ancestry cluster. Study observations and caveats: The productive fraction for most TCR beta V segments was about 87% or about 30% in an earlier analysis. Later on, a genetic analysis was performed. It linked a missense variant in DCLRE1C with V- and J-gene trimming of TCR beta.

60 Vbeta and 13 Jbeta primers were used in PCR. This table comes from immunoSEQ multiplex PCR, and its TCRdb copy is limited to in-frame clones, with some not included. The sample records about 95,000 clones, approximately 80% being singletons. As for this clone: The antigen remains undetermined.

Looked up from germline, CDR1 is MDHEN and CDR2 is SYDVKM. The CDR3 consists of 14 residues. V was trimmed by 2 bases and J by 7 bases, leaving 12 bases between them. This rearrangement joins TRBV28 to TRBJ2-1, with D hard to call. The specimen was PBMCs. The TCR comes from a woman aged 70-85 years in good health and CMV-seropositive. CDR3 sequence reads: CASSLTVAWNEQFF. The CDR3, as DNA: TGTGCCAGCAGTTTAACAGTTGCTTGGAATGAGCAGTTCTTC.